A single sample is the source of the 26 T cell receptor beta chains below, sequenced in a study of blood T cell repertoires in COVID-19. Profiled with immunoSEQ multiplex PCR; TCRdb holds only in-frame clones, not every one. This sample has nearly 50,000 clones, with 86% found just once. The sample taken for sequencing was peripheral blood. These receptors all stem from a woman aged 60 to 75 with acute or convalescent COVID-19.

The V and J genes are TRBV12-5 and TRBJ2-2; possibly TRBD1 for D (5 bases). The CDR3 is 15 amino acids. In germline, CDR1 is LGHNT, CDR2 FRNRAP. V was clipped by 6 bases and J by 2 bases, with 13 bases between them. CDR3 region: CASGTGQGNTGELFF. Written as DNA, the CDR3 is TGTGCTAGTGGGACCGGGCAGGGCAACACCGGGGAGCTGTTTTTT.

The CDR3 sequence: CASSRGLSNTEAFF. CDR3 DNA sequence: TGTGCCAGCAGCCGCGGGCTATCGAACACTGAAGCTTTCTTT. The chain links TRBV14 to TRBJ1-1; D unclear. Germline V gene data show CDR1 as SGHDN and CDR2 as FVKESK. This CDR3 region has 14 residues. The ends were cut back, 4 bases at V and 1 base at J, with 10 bases in the middle.

This chain uses TRBV28 with TRBJ1-2; 9 nucleotides match TRBD1. CDR1 is MDHEN, CDR2 SYDVKM, per germline. J was trimmed by 5 bases and V by 7 bases; bases with no gene match: 8. The CDR3 is 14 residues long. CDR3 residues: CASKTRDRAYGYTF. The CDR3 DNA reads TGTGCCAGCAAAACCCGGGACAGGGCATATGGCTACACCTTC.

This chain connects TRBV6-5 to TRBJ2-7, with a tentative D call TRBD1 (6 bases). V lost 0 bases and J 2 bases, leaving 11 bases between the germline ends. CDR3 length: 15 amino acids. From germline, CDR1 is MNHEY and CDR2 SVGAGI. The CDR3 DNA reads TGTGCCAGCAGTTACTCGACACAGGGACCCTACGAGCAGTACTTC. Encoded protein: CASSYSTQGPYEQYF.

The CDR3, as DNA: TGTGCCAGCAGCTTAACCCCGCTTGGGGCCGGTGAAGCTTTCTTT. This gives the protein CASSLTPLGAGEAFF. The rearrangement joins TRBV7-2 to TRBJ1-1; D is possibly TRBD1 (5 bases). V shed 2 bases and J shed 7 bases, with 17 bases lying between them. The CDR3 has 15 residues. CDR1 is SGHTA, CDR2 FQGNSA, per germline.

This chain links TRBV5-4 with TRBJ2-1; D uncertain. The germline V gene has CDR1 SGHNT and CDR2 YYREEE (reference sequence). The CDR3 loop spans 14 amino acids. Trimming removed 5 bases from V and 5 bases from J, with 14 bases in between. Here the CDR3 reads CASSPVSADNEQFF. CDR3 DNA: TGTGCCAGCAGTCCCGTGAGTGCCGACAATGAGCAGTTCTTC.

CDR3 protein: CASRDNPGTGGDEQYF. In DNA, the CDR3 is TGTGCCAGCAGAGACAACCCCGGGACAGGGGGCGACGAGCAGTACTTC. The chain joins TRBV6-6 to TRBJ2-7, with 12 bases identical to TRBD1. From germline, CDR1 is MNHNY and CDR2 SVGAGI (reference sequence). V dropped 6 bases and J dropped 5; count of bases not matched to a gene: 11. The CDR3 is 16 amino acids.

The J gene is TRBJ2-1, the V gene TRBV4-1; TRBD1 aligns across 8 bases. Per the germline V gene, CDR1 is MGHRA and CDR2 is YSYEKL. The CDR3 consists of 14 residues. V shed 6 bases, J shed 8 bases, and the junction held 9 bases outside the gene matches. The CDR3 DNA is TGCGCCAGCAGTCGGACAGGGTGGTTTGATGAGCAGTTCTTC. The encoded protein is CASSRTGWFDEQFF.

The chain has TRBV5-4 and TRBJ1-2, with D perhaps TRBD1 (6 bases). There are 16 residues in the CDR3. Looked up from germline, CDR1 is SGHNT and CDR2 is YYREEE (reference sequence). V lost 3 bases and J 8 bases, leaving 23 bases between the germline ends. The CDR3 coding sequence is TGTGCCAGCAGCTGGGGGGCGGGGGACCCAGCAGGAGGCTACACCTTC. Protein sequence: CASSWGAGDPAGGYTF.

V gene TRBV5-6 combines with J gene TRBJ1-1, with a possible D match to TRBD1 (5 bases). V dropped 1 base and J dropped 1 base, with 8 bases sitting between them. The CDR3 extends over 14 amino acids. The germline gives CDR1 SGHDT, CDR2 YYEEEE. The CDR3 reads CASSLRGENTEAFF. As DNA, the CDR3 is TGTGCCAGCAGCTTGCGGGGGGAGAACACTGAAGCTTTCTTT.

The chain is built from TRBV4-1 and TRBJ2-1, with TRBD2 matching 9 bases. The length of the CDR3 is 17 residues. V lost 4 bases and J lost 6; bases outside the gene matches: 13. CDR1 is MGHRA, CDR2 YSYEKL, per germline. CDR3 amino acids: CASSPKSGETSGNEQFF. The CDR3 coding sequence is TGCGCCAGCAGCCCTAAATCAGGGGAGACTAGCGGCAATGAGCAGTTCTTC.

V gene TRBV24-1 combines with J gene TRBJ2-2; 12 bases are a match to TRBD2. CDR3 length equals 17 residues. Trimming took 2 bases from V and 4 from J; bases not matched to a gene: 4. CDR1 is KGHDR and CDR2 is SFDVKD in the germline V gene. The CDR3 DNA reads as TGTGCCACCAGTGATTCCGGGACTAGCGGGTCCACCGGGGAGCTGTTTTTT. Translation gives CATSDSGTSGSTGELFF.

The V call is TRBV7-6, the J call TRBJ1-1; D is perhaps TRBD1 (6 bases). This CDR3 spans 15 amino acids. Trimming took 7 bases from V and 1 from J, leaving 16 bases between them. Germline-derived CDR1 and CDR2 are SGHVS and FNYEAQ. The CDR3 protein is CASTPVWGQNTEAFF. The CDR3 DNA reads as TGTGCCAGCACCCCCGTATGGGGGCAGAACACTGAAGCTTTCTTT.

A single count supports this clone. The chain couples TRBV24-1 to TRBJ2-1; 9 bases agree with TRBD1. The CDR3 has 16 amino acids. V was clipped by 5 bases and J by 7 bases; unmatched bases: 11. Germline lookup yields CDR1 KGHDR and CDR2 SFDVKD. This chain's CDR3 is CATSGLPGQGRNEQFF. The CDR3, as DNA: TGTGCCACCAGTGGCTTACCGGGACAGGGCCGGAATGAGCAGTTCTTC.

The chain links TRBV10-2 to TRBJ2-5, with 11 bases lining up with TRBD2. With 0 bases clipped from V and 6 bases from J, the junction kept 6 bases outside the gene matches. Germline V lookup: CDR1 WSHSY, CDR2 SAAADI. The CDR3 is 16 residues long. For the CDR3, the DNA is TGCGCCAGCAGTGAGTCCCTAGCGGGGGGTAAGAAGACCCAGTACTTC. Translation gives CASSESLAGGKKTQYF.

The rearrangement joins TRBV3-1 (or the pseudogene TRBV3-2) to TRBJ1-6; D may be TRBD1 (6 bases). From germline, CDR1 is LGHDT and CDR2 YNNKEL (reference sequence). The CDR3 has 14 amino acids. Trimming cost V 0 bases and J 7 bases, with 7 bases left between them. CDR3: CASSQDRGNSPLHF. In nucleotides, the CDR3 is TGTGCCAGCAGCCAAGACAGGGGAAATTCACCCCTCCACTTT.

The V call is TRBV28, the J call TRBJ2-7, with TRBD1 identical over 7 bases. The V gene end was trimmed by 8 bases and the J gene end by 5 bases; junction bases not matched to a gene: 9. The CDR3 loop spans 13 amino acids. CDR1 MDHEN and CDR2 SYDVKM come from the germline V gene. CDR3 residues: CASGYRGPDEQYF. DNA of the CDR3: TGTGCCAGCGGATACAGGGGCCCAGACGAGCAGTACTTC.

The CDR3 spells CASSLAGNNYGYTF. Here the CDR3 DNA reads TGTGCCAGCAGCTTGGCAGGAAACAACTATGGCTACACCTTC. V is TRBV5-6 and J is TRBJ1-2; D unclear. CDR1 is SGHDT, CDR2 YYEEEE, per germline. This CDR3 has 14 amino acids. V was clipped by 0 bases and J by 2 bases, with 8 bases between them.

V and J are TRBV25-1 and TRBJ2-2; TRBD2 matches at 8 bases. CDR1 and CDR2 from the germline V gene are MGHDK and SYGVNS. The CDR3 has 15 amino acids. The V and J ends lost 5 bases and 5 bases, in that order; junction bases with no gene match: 7. CDR3 residues: CASSSAGAGTGELFF. For the CDR3, the DNA is TGTGCCAGCAGTTCAGCGGGGGCGGGGACCGGGGAGCTGTTTTTT.

The V and J genes are TRBV30 and TRBJ2-3, with TRBD2 as a possible D gene (5 bases). This CDR3 comprises 13 residues. V dropped 5 bases and J dropped 2 bases, with 11 bases sitting between them. Germline lookup yields CDR1 GTSNPN and CDR2 SVGIG (reference sequence). CDR3 DNA: TGTGCCTGGTCACGCCGGGACACAGATACGCAGTATTTT. Protein: CAWSRRDTDTQYF.

This sequence joins TRBV19 and TRBJ1-2; D may be TRBD1 (5 bases). Germline V gene data show CDR1 as LNHDA and CDR2 as SQIVND (reference sequence). The CDR3 is 13 amino acids. The V and J ends lost 3 bases and 3 bases respectively, with 8 bases between them. CDR3 residues: CASSMGGDYGYTF. The CDR3 nucleotides are TGTGCCAGTAGTATGGGGGGTGACTATGGCTACACCTTC.

V usage is TRBV28 and J usage is TRBJ1-3; D is perhaps TRBD1 (6 bases). Germline V gene sequence: CDR1 MDHEN, CDR2 SYDVKM. CDR3 length: 17 residues. V lost 4 bases to trimming and J lost 1 base, with 17 bases between them. CDR3 nucleotides: TGTGCCAGCAGTTCCCCGCACCCCACAGGGTCTGGAAACACCATATATTTT. It specifies CASSSPHPTGSGNTIYF.

This clone has only one observation. The chain couples TRBV19 to TRBJ1-1; D not certain. The germline V gene encodes CDR1 LNHDA and CDR2 SQIVND (reference sequence). The CDR3 covers 13 residues. V was trimmed by 6 bases and J by 1 base, leaving 9 bases between them. CDR3 DNA sequence: TGTGCCAGTAGAGCGGGGAGGAACACTGAAGCTTTCTTT. Residues: CASRAGRNTEAFF.

J is TRBJ1-2 and V is TRBV28; D gene ambiguous. This CDR3 contains 13 residues. V was shortened by 3 bases and J by 7 bases, with 12 bases between the two germline ends. Germline loops: CDR1 MDHEN, CDR2 SYDVKM. The CDR3 DNA is TGTGCCAGCAGTTTTGGAGGCCGGGCTGGCTACACCTTC. Its protein product is CASSFGGRAGYTF.

V is TRBV18 and J is TRBJ2-2; tentatively, D is TRBD1 (5 bases). Germline V CDR1 and CDR2: KGHSH, LQKENI. CDR3 length: 14 amino acids. V was pared by 6 bases and J by 2 bases, with 10 bases between. The CDR3 sequence: CASSPDSNTGELFF. The CDR3 nucleotides are TGTGCCAGCTCCCCAGACAGTAACACCGGGGAGCTGTTTTTT. Full variable domain (outside the CDR3, taken from reference TRBV18 and TRBJ2-2): NAGVMQNPRHLVRRRGQEARLRCSPMKGHSHVYWYRQLPEEGLKFMVYLQKENIIDESGMPKERFSAEFPKEGPSILRIQQVVRGDSAAYFCASSPDSNTGELFFGEGSRLTVL.

This sequence joins TRBV5-1 and TRBJ1-1, with a weak D call TRBD1 (6 bases). The CDR3 spans 11 residues. Germline lookup yields CDR1 SGHRS and CDR2 YFSETQ. V was clipped by 7 bases and J by 5 bases, with 9 bases between them. In nucleotides, the CDR3 is TGCGCCAGCGTCAGGGGAACTGAAGCTTTCTTT. Its translation: CASVRGTEAFF.